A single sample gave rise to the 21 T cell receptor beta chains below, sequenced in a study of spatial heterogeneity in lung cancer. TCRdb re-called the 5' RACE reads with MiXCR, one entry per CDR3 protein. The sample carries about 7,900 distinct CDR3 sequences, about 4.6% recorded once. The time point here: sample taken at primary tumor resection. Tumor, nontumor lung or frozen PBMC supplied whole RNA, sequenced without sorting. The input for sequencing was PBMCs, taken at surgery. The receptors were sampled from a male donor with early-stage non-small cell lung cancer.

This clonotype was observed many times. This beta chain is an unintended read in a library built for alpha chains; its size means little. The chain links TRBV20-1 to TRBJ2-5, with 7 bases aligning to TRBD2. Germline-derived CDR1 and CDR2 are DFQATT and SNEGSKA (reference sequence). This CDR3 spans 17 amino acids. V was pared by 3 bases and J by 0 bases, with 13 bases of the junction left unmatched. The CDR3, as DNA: TGCAGTGCTAGTACGGGCCTAGCGGTTCTGTACCAAGAGACCCAGTACTTC. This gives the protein CSASTGLAVLYQETQYF.

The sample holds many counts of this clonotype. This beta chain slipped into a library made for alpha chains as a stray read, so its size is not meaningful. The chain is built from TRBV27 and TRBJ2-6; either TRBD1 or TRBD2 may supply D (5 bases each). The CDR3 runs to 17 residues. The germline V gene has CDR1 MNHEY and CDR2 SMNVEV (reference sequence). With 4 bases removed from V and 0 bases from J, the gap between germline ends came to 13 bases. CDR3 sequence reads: CASSSLGAASGANVLTF. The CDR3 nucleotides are TGTGCCAGCAGTTCTCTCGGGGCAGCCTCTGGGGCCAACGTCCTGACTTTC.

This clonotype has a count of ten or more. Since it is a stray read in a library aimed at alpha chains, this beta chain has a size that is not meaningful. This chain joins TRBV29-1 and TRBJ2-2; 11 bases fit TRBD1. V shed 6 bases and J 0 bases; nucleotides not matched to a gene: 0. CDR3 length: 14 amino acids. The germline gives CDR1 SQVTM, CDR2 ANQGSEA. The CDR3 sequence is CSVGQGANTGELFF. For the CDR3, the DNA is TGCAGCGTGGGACAGGGGGCGAACACCGGGGAGCTGTTTTTT.

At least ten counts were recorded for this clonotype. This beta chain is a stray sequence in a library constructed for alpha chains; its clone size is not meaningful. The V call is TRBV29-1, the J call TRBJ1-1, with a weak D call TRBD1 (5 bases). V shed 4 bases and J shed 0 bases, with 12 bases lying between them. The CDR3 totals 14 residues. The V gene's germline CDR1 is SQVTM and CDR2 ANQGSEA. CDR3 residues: CSVARRGLNTEAFF. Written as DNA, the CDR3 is TGCAGCGTTGCCAGGAGGGGACTGAACACTGAAGCTTTCTTT.

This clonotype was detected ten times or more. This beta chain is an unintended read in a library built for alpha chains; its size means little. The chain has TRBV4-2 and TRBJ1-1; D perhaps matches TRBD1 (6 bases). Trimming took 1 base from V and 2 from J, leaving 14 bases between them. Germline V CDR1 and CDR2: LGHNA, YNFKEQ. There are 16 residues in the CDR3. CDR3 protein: CASSQAFDRPNTEAFF. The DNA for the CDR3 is TGTGCCAGCAGCCAAGCCTTCGACAGGCCTAACACTGAAGCTTTCTTT.

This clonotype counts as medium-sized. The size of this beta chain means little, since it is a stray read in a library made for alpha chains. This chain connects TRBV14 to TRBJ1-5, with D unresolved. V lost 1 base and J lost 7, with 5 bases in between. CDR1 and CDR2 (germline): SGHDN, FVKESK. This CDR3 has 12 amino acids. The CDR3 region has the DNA TGTGCCAGCAGCCAAGGGGAGCAGCCCCAGCATTTT. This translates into CASSQGEQPQHF.

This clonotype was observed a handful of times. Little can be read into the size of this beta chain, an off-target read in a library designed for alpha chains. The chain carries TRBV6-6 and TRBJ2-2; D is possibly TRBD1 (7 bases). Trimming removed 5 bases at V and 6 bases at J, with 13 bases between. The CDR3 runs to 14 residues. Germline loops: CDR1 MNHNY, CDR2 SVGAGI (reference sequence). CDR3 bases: TGTGCCAGCAGTCGACAGGGAGGTGCCGGGGAGCTGTTTTTT. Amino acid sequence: CASSRQGGAGELFF.

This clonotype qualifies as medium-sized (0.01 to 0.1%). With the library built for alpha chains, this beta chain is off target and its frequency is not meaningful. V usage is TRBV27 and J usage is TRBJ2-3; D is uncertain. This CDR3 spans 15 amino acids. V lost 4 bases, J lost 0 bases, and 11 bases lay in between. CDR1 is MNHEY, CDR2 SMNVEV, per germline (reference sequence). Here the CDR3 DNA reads TGTGCCAGCAGTTCCCCCACGGAGAGCACAGATACGCAGTATTTT. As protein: CASSSPTESTDTQYF.

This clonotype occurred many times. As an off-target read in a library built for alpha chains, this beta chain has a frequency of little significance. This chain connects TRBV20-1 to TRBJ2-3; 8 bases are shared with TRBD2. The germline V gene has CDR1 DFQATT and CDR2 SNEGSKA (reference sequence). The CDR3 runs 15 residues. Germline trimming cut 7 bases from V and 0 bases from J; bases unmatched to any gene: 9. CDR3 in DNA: TGCAGTGGATCGCGACTAGCGTATAGCACAGATACGCAGTATTTT. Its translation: CSGSRLAYSTDTQYF.

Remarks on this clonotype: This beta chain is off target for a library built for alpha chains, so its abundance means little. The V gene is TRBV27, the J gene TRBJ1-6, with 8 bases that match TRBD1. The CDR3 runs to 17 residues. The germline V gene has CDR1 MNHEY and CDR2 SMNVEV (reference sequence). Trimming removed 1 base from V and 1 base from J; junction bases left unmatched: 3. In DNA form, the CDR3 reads TGTGCCAGCAGTTTATTTTGGACAGGGTCCTATAATTCACCCCTCCACTTT. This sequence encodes CASSLFWTGSYNSPLHF.

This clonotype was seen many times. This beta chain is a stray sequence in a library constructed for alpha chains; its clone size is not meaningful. This CDR3 is CATNRGPFNQPQHF. DNA for the CDR3: TGTGCCACCAACAGGGGCCCCTTCAATCAGCCCCAGCATTTT. The chain couples TRBV6-1 to TRBJ1-5; 7 bases are shared with TRBD1. CDR1 and CDR2 from the germline V gene are MNHNS and SASEGT. Trimming at V came to 10 bases and at J to 3 bases, leaving 9 bases not matched to a gene. This CDR3 contains 14 residues.

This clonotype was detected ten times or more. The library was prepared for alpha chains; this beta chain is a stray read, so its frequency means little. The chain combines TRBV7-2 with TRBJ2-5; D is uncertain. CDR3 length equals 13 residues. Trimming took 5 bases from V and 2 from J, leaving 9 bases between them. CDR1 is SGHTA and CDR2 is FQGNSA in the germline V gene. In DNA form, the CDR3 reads TGTGCCAGCAGCCGAGCATATCAAGAGACCCAGTACTTC. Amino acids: CASSRAYQETQYF.

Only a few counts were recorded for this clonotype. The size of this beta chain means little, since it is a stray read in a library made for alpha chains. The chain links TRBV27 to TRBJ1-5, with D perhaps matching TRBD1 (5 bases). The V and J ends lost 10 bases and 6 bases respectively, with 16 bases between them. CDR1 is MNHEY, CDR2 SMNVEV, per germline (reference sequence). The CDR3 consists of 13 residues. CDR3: CATGRVLGQPQHF. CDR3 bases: TGTGCCACCGGCAGGGTACTGGGTCAGCCCCAGCATTTT.

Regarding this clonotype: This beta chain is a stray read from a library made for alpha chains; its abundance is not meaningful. CDR3 in DNA: TGCAGTGCTAGAGATGGGGGGGGACAGATCAATCAGCCCCAGCATTTT. This gives the protein CSARDGGGQINQPQHF. This chain joins TRBV20-1 and TRBJ1-5; the match to TRBD1 covers 7 bases. The CDR3 is 16 amino acids. CDR1 and CDR2 from the germline V gene are DFQATT and SNEGSKA (reference sequence). V was clipped by 0 bases and J by 3 bases; unmatched bases: 8.

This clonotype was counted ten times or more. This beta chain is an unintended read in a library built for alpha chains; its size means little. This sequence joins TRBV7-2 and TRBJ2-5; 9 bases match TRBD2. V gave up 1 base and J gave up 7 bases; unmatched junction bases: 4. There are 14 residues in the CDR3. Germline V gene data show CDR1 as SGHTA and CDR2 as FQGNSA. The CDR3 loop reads CASSLGSTSGTQYF. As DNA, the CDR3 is TGTGCCAGCAGCTTAGGGTCGACTAGCGGGACCCAGTACTTC. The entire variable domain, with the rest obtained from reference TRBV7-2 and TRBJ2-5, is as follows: GAGVSQSPSNKVTEKGKDVELRCDPISGHTALYWYRQSLGQGLEFLIYFQGNSAPDKSGLPSDRFSAERTGGSVSTLTIQRTQQEDSAVYLCASSLGSTSGTQYFGPGTRLLVL.

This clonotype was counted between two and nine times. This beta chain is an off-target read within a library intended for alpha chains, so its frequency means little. CDR3 residues: CARGDGDTQYF. Here the CDR3 DNA reads TGTGCCAGGGGGGACGGAGATACGCAGTATTTT. The V and J genes are TRBV2 and TRBJ2-3, with D perhaps matching TRBD1 or TRBD2 (5 bases each). The CDR3 is 11 amino acids. Germline CDR1 reads SNHLY; CDR2 reads FYNNEI. V was cut by 9 bases and J by 5 bases, with 9 bases left in between.

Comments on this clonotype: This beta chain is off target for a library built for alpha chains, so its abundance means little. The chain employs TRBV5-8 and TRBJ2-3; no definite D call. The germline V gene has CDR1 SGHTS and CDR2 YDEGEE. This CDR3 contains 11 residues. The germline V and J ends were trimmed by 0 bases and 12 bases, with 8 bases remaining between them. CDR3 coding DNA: TGTGCCAGCAGCTTGGGACCTTTACAGTATTTT. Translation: CASSLGPLQYF. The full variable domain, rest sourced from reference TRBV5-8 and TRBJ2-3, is EAGVTQSPTHLIKTRGQQATLRCSPISGHTSVYWYQQALGLGLQFLLWYDEGEERNRGNFPPRFSGRQFPNYSSELNVNALELEDSALYLCASSLGPLQYFGPGTRLTVL.

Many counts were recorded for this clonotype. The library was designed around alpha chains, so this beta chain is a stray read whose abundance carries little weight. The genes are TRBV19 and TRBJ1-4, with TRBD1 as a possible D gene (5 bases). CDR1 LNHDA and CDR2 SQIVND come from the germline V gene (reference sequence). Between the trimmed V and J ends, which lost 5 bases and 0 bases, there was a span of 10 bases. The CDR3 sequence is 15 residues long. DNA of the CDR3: TGTGCCAGTAGTGAAACAGGATCAACTAATGAAAAACTGTTTTTT. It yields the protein CASSETGSTNEKLFF.

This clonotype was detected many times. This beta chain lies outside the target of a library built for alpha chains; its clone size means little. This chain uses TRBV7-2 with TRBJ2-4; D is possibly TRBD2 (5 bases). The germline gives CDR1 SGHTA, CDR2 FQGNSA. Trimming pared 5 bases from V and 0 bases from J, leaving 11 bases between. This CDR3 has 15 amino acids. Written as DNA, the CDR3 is TGTGCCAGCAGCCGAGAGGGTCTAGCCAAAAACATTCAGTACTTC. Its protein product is CASSREGLAKNIQYF. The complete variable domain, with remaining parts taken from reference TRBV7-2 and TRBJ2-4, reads GAGVSQSPSNKVTEKGKDVELRCDPISGHTALYWYRQSLGQGLEFLIYFQGNSAPDKSGLPSDRFSAERTGGSVSTLTIQRTQQEDSAVYLCASSREGLAKNIQYFGAGTRLSVL.

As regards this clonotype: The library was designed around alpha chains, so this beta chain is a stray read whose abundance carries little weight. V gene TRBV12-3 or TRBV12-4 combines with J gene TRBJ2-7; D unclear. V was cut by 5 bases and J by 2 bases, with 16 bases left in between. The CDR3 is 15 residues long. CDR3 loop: CASSLRTVYPYEQYF. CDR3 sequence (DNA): TGTGCCAGCAGTCTGAGGACGGTTTACCCCTACGAGCAGTACTTC.

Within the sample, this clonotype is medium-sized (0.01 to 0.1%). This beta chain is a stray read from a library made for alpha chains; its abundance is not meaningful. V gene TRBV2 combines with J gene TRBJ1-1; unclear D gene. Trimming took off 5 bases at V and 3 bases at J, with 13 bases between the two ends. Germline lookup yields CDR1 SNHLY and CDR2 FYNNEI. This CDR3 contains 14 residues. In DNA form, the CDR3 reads TGTGCCAGCAGTCCTACGGGGTTTTACACTGAAGCTTTCTTT. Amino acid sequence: CASSPTGFYTEAFF.